The 19 T cell receptor beta chains in this list originate from one sample, sequenced in a study of cytomegalovirus exposure and HLA in healthy donors. PCR employed 60 Vbeta and 13 Jbeta primers. This table comes from immunoSEQ multiplex PCR, and its TCRdb copy is limited to in-frame clones, with some not included. The sample contains around 130,000 clones, around 65% of which appear only once. Sequenced material: PBMCs. The receptors originated from a woman aged 60-75 years in good health and CMV-seronegative.

The chain carries TRBV19 and TRBJ1-4; tentative D call: TRBD1 (5 bases). V was shortened by 7 bases and J by 3 bases, with 15 bases between the two germline ends. CDR1 and CDR2 (germline): LNHDA, SQIVND (reference sequence). The CDR3 runs to 15 residues. The CDR3 is CASTETRGANEKLFF. As DNA, the CDR3 is TGTGCCAGTACGGAAACTCGGGGGGCTAATGAAAAACTGTTTTTT.

The chain links TRBV29-1 to TRBJ1-2; 9 bases fit TRBD1. The CDR3 length is 11 residues. Germline values: CDR1 SQVTM, CDR2 ANQGSEA. Germline trimming cut 6 bases from V and 6 bases from J; bases unmatched to any gene: 2. The CDR3, as DNA: TGCAGCGTCGGACAGGGGAATGGCTACACCTTC. This sequence encodes CSVGQGNGYTF. The whole variable domain, filled in from reference TRBV29-1 and TRBJ1-2, reads SAVISQKPSRDICQRGTSLTIQCQVDSQVTMMFWYRQQPGQSLTLIATANQGSEATYESGFVIDKFPISRPNLTFSTLTVSNMSPEDSSIYLCSVGQGNGYTFGSGTRLTVV.

V is TRBV5-4 and J is TRBJ2-2; 7 bases are a match to TRBD2. CDR1 and CDR2 (germline): SGHNT, YYREEE (reference sequence). This CDR3 is built from 15 residues. Trimming at V came to 0 bases and at J to 6 bases, leaving 5 bases not matched to a gene. The DNA of the CDR3 is TGTGCCAGCAGCTTGGAACCGGCGGGAGCCGGGGAGCTGTTTTTT. As protein: CASSLEPAGAGELFF.

Turning to this clone: One end of the junction is discordant with germline, which a read error may explain. The gene calls are TRBV6-1 and TRBJ2-4, with TRBD2 as a possible D gene (6 bases). This CDR3 is built from 11 residues. Looked up from germline, CDR1 is MNHNS and CDR2 is SASEGT. The CDR3 region has the DNA TGTGCCAGCAGTGAAGCCGCGCGGGGCGCCTTC. It translates to CASSEAARGAF.

V gene TRBV2 combines with J gene TRBJ2-5; D not certain. Trimming shortened V by 5 bases and J by 5 bases, and 9 bases separated the two germline ends. Germline V gene data show CDR1 as SNHLY and CDR2 as FYNNEI. The CDR3 loop spans 12 amino acids. CDR3 region: CASSKGRETQYF. The CDR3 DNA is TGTGCCAGCAGTAAAGGCAGGGAGACCCAGTACTTC.

The chain uses TRBV14 and TRBJ2-3; the match to TRBD2 covers 8 bases. This CDR3 region has 14 residues. The V gene's germline CDR1 is SGHDN and CDR2 FVKESK. The ends lost 5 bases at V and 3 bases at J; junction bases unmatched: 4. The chain's CDR3 is CASSTGGPTDTQYF. The DNA for the CDR3 is TGTGCCAGCAGCACGGGGGGGCCGACAGATACGCAGTATTTT.

The rearrangement joins TRBV7-9 to TRBJ2-7, with TRBD2 identical over 8 bases. The ends lost 6 bases at V and 2 bases at J; junction bases unmatched: 6. The CDR3 has 14 amino acids. Germline V lookup: CDR1 SEHNR, CDR2 FQNEAQ (reference sequence). The CDR3: CASRPGGSAYEQYF. The CDR3 coding sequence is TGTGCCAGCAGACCGGGGGGGTCGGCCTACGAGCAGTACTTC. Combining the CDR3 with reference TRBV7-9 and TRBJ2-7 gives the whole variable domain DTGVSQNPRHKITKRGQNVTFRCDPISEHNRLYWYRQTLGQGPEFLTYFQNEAQLEKSRLLSDRFSAERPKGSFSTLEIQRTEQGDSAMYLCASRPGGSAYEQYFGPGTRLTVT.

The chain recombines TRBV6-5 with TRBJ1-1, with D tentatively TRBD1 (5 bases). Trimming removed 8 bases from V and 5 bases from J, with 18 bases in between. The CDR3 sequence is 14 residues long. The germline gives CDR1 MNHEY, CDR2 SVGAGI. The CDR3 nucleotides read TGTGCCAGCGGTGGGTTAGGGGTTGGTACTGAAGCTTTCTTT. Translation gives CASGGLGVGTEAFF.

The genes are TRBV29-1 and TRBJ2-3; TRBD2 agrees at 8 bases. J lost 5 bases, V lost 6 bases, and 10 bases had no gene match. This CDR3 spans 14 amino acids. CDR1 is SQVTM and CDR2 is ANQGSEA in the germline V gene. In nucleotides, the CDR3 is TGCAGCGTAACCGGGACTAGTTTAGAAGATACGCAGTATTTT. This sequence encodes CSVTGTSLEDTQYF.

This clone showed up just once. The chain is built from TRBV29-1 and TRBJ1-6; D is unclear. V lost 3 bases and J lost 0, with 15 bases in between. The length of the CDR3 is 17 residues. CDR1 and CDR2 from the germline V gene are SQVTM and ANQGSEA. DNA of the CDR3: TGCAGCGTTGACCCCCGATTGCGGTACTCCTATAATTCACCCCTCCACTTT. Amino acids: CSVDPRLRYSYNSPLHF.

The chain has TRBV11-2 and TRBJ2-3; D gene ambiguous. Trimming left V 1 base short and J 4 bases short, with 6 bases between. The V gene's germline CDR1 is SGHAT and CDR2 FQNNGV. The CDR3 covers 13 residues. The CDR3 region is CASSLGAADTQYF. Here the CDR3 DNA reads TGTGCCAGCAGCTTAGGGGCCGCAGATACGCAGTATTTT. The whole variable domain, remainder taken from reference TRBV11-2 and TRBJ2-3, is EAGVAQSPRYKIIEKRQSVAFWCNPISGHATLYWYQQILGQGPKLLIQFQNNGVVDDSQLPKDRFSAERLKGVDSTLKIQPAKLEDSAVYLCASSLGAADTQYFGPGTRLTVL.

The J gene is TRBJ2-2, the V gene TRBV9; the match to TRBD2 covers 12 bases. Unmatched junction bases numbered 10, after V lost 2 bases and J lost 8 bases. The CDR3 runs to 17 residues. CDR1 and CDR2 from the germline V gene are SGDLS and YYNGEE. CDR3 bases: TGTGCCAGCAGCGTGACTAGCGGGGGAGTCGGAGGGGGGGAGCTGTTTTTT. Translating it yields CASSVTSGGVGGGELFF.

The V call is TRBV6-4, the J call TRBJ1-5; unclear D gene. Germline CDR1 MRHNA, CDR2 SNTAGT. CDR3 length: 15 amino acids. The ends were cut back, 6 bases at V and 2 bases at J, with 14 bases in the middle. The DNA for the CDR3 is TGTGCCAGCAGCGCCACGGGAGTTGGCAATCAGCCCCAGCATTTT. Its translation is CASSATGVGNQPQHF.

The chain carries TRBV6-5 and TRBJ1-2; TRBD1 aligns across 9 bases. The J segment lost 7 bases and the V segment lost 0 bases, leaving 3 bases of the junction unmatched. Looked up from germline, CDR1 is MNHEY and CDR2 is SVGAGI. The CDR3 sequence is 14 residues long. CDR3 protein: CASSYSGTGTGYTF. CDR3 DNA sequence: TGTGCCAGCAGTTACTCCGGGACAGGGACTGGCTACACCTTC.

This chain links TRBV5-6 with TRBJ2-3; the D gene is possibly TRBD1 (6 bases). V lost 5 bases and J 1 base, leaving 11 bases between the germline ends. The germline V gene encodes CDR1 SGHDT and CDR2 YYEEEE. The CDR3 has 14 amino acids. This CDR3 reads CASSLTGRTDTQYF. The CDR3 nucleotides are TGTGCCAGCAGTTTGACAGGCCGCACAGATACGCAGTATTTT.

This chain joins TRBV6-1 and TRBJ2-7; D possibly corresponds to TRBD1 (6 bases). The V gene lost 5 bases and the J gene lost 0 bases, with 8 bases spanning the gap. The germline CDR1 and CDR2 sequences are MNHNS and SASEGT. The CDR3 covers 13 residues. CDR3 DNA sequence: TGTGCCAGCAGTACGGACAGCTCCTACGAGCAGTACTTC. This sequence encodes CASSTDSSYEQYF.

The chain recombines TRBV5-1 with TRBJ2-6; TRBD2 agrees at 14 bases. This CDR3 region has 19 residues. Germline CDR1 is SGHRS and CDR2 is YFSETQ. J lost 0 bases, V lost 4 bases, and 6 bases had no gene match. This CDR3 reads CASSRLAGGPSSGANVLTF. For the CDR3, the DNA is TGCGCCAGCAGCCGACTAGCGGGAGGGCCCAGCTCTGGGGCCAACGTCCTGACTTTC.

The chain is built from TRBV6-1 and TRBJ1-2, with 10 bases lining up with TRBD1. Trimming cost V 8 bases and J 7 bases; bases outside gene matches: 10. The CDR3 sequence is 14 residues long. Germline V lookup: CDR1 MNHNS, CDR2 SASEGT. CDR3 sequence reads: CASPRQGAPSGYTF. CDR3 nucleotide sequence: TGTGCCAGCCCAAGACAGGGGGCGCCATCTGGCTACACCTTC.

The chain carries TRBV2 and TRBJ1-5; possibly TRBD1 for D (6 bases). Per the germline V gene, CDR1 is SNHLY and CDR2 is FYNNEI. This CDR3 comprises 13 residues. Trimming cost V 7 bases and J 1 base, with 8 bases left between them. CDR3 in DNA: TGTGCCAGCAAACAGGGAAGCAATCAGCCCCAGCATTTT. Its protein is CASKQGSNQPQHF.